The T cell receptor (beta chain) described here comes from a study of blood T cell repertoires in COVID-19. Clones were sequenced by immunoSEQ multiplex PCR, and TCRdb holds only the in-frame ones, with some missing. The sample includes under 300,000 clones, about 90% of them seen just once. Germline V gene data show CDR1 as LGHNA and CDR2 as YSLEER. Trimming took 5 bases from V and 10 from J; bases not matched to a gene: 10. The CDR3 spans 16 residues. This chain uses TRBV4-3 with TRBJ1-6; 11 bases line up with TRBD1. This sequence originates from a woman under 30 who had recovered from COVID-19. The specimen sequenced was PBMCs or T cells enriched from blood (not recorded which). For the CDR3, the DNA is TGCGCCAGCAGCTCACGAGGACAGGGGGCAGGGTCACCCCTCCACTTT. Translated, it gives CASSSRGQGAGSPLHF.